These T cell receptor beta chains were read from a single sample in a study of cytomegalovirus exposure and HLA in healthy donors. Only in-frame clones appear in the TCRdb table, and some are missing; sequencing was by immunoSEQ multiplex PCR. The sample has roughly 190,000 clones; more than 75% are singletons. The specimen was PBMCs. The receptors stem from a woman aged 18-29 years in good health and CMV-seronegative. The CDR3 runs from the conserved cysteine through the conserved F or W. The D gene is left open where the match is weak. Clone size is not always given. Where it is, it says once, few, many or a class for expanded clones.

d_gene | j_gene | v_gene | abundance | CDR3aa | CDR3nt
. | TRBJ1-3 | TRBV9 | . | CASSGATGTIYF | TGTGCCAGCAGCGGAGCGACAGGAACCATATATTTT
. | TRBJ1-1 | TRBV7-8 | . | CASSPKAVNRALTEAFF | TGTGCCAGCAGCCCGAAGGCGGTAAACAGGGCTTTGACTGAAGCTTTCTTT
TRBD1 | TRBJ1-1 | TRBV7-9 | . | CASRTYRGEWTEAFF | TGTGCCAGCAGAACCTACAGGGGAGAATGGACTGAAGCTTTCTTT
. | TRBJ2-7 | TRBV30 | . | CAWARGPYEQYF | TGTGCCTGGGCCCGCGGTCCCTACGAGCAGTACTTC
TRBD1 | TRBJ1-1 | TRBV6-1 | few | CATSQGGQLTEAFF | TGTGCCACCTCACAAGGGGGCCAACTCACTGAAGCTTTCTTT
. | TRBJ1-2 | TRBV2 | . | CASSGRRDGYTF | TGTGCCAGCAGTGGGCGGAGGGATGGCTACACCTTC
. | TRBJ1-1 | TRBV4-1 | . | CASSHSGLGIMNTEAFF | TGCGCCAGCAGCCACTCAGGGTTAGGCATAATGAACACTGAAGCTTTCTTT
TRBD2 | TRBJ2-5 | TRBV6-1 | . | CASSEATSGRPGETQYF | TGTGCCAGCAGTGAAGCGACTAGCGGGAGGCCCGGGGAGACCCAGTACTTC
. | TRBJ1-4 | TRBV7-8 | . | CASRSPGSWGNEKLFF | TGTGCCAGCAGATCCCCGGGGTCTTGGGGTAATGAAAAACTGTTTTTT
TRBD1 | TRBJ2-3 | TRBV19 | once | CASSIGDRGLTDTQYF | TGTGCCAGTAGTATAGGGGACAGGGGGCTGACAGATACGCAGTATTTT
. | TRBJ2-1 | TRBV5-1 | . | CASSFLGGSYNEQFF | TGCGCCAGCAGCTTTTTGGGGGGCTCCTACAATGAGCAGTTCTTC
. | TRBJ2-5 | TRBV7-3 | . | CASSYSSQETQYF | TGTGCCAGCAGCTATTCTAGCCAAGAGACCCAGTACTTC
. | TRBJ1-1 | TRBV5-5 | . | CASSLASGKNTEAFF | TGTGCCAGCAGCTTGGCCTCGGGGAAAAACACTGAAGCTTTCTTT
. | TRBJ2-3 | TRBV9 | once | CASSVGLDTQYF | TGTGCCAGCAGCGTGGGACTAGATACGCAGTATTTT
TRBD1 | TRBJ2-7 | TRBV2 | . | CASSWDREDYEQYF | TGTGCCAGCAGTTGGGACAGGGAAGACTACGAGCAGTACTTC
. | TRBJ1-2 | TRBV6-5 | few | CASSRQGSNYGYTF | TGTGCCAGCAGCCGTCAGGGTTCTAACTATGGCTACACCTTC
TRBD2 | TRBJ2-7 | TRBV7-6 | . | CASSSIAGGSSYEQYF | TGTGCCAGCAGCTCCATAGCGGGGGGAAGCTCCTACGAGCAGTACTTC
. | TRBJ2-1 | TRBV9 | . | CASSGERWGLGEQFF | TGTGCCAGCAGCGGTGAGCGGTGGGGATTAGGGGAGCAGTTCTTC
. | TRBJ1-6 | TRBV7-9 | . | CASSLETGGDSPLHF | TGTGCCAGCAGCTTAGAGACGGGGGGCGATTCACCCCTCCACTTT
TRBD1 | TRBJ1-2 | TRBV14 | few | CASRPTGVYGYTF | TGTGCCAGCAGGCCTACAGGGGTCTATGGCTACACCTTC
TRBD1 | TRBJ1-2 | TRBV5-4 | . | CASSPDREEISYGYTF | TGTGCCAGCAGCCCGGACAGGGAGGAGATAAGCTATGGCTACACCTTC
. | TRBJ2-2 | TRBV7-8 | . | CASSFRRGPNTGELFF | TGTGCCAGCAGCTTCCGCAGGGGCCCGAACACCGGGGAGCTGTTTTTT
TRBD1 | TRBJ1-4 | TRBV6-5 | . | CASKAGTGGNEKLFF | TGTGCCAGCAAGGCGGGCACAGGGGGTAATGAAAAACTGTTTTTT
. | TRBJ1-1 | TRBV9 | . | CASSVAMGGTNTEAFF | TGTGCCAGCAGCGTAGCTATGGGCGGGACGAACACTGAAGCTTTCTTT
. | TRBJ1-3 | TRBV19 | once | CASRSIDSSGNTIYF | TGTGCCAGTCGCTCCATCGACAGCTCTGGAAACACCATATATTTT
. | TRBJ1-1 | TRBV14 | . | CASSQDRGDTEAFF | TGTGCCAGCAGCCAAGATCGGGGGGACACTGAAGCTTTCTTT
TRBD1 | TRBJ1-4 | TRBV2 | . | CASSVGGQRNEKLFF | TGTGCCAGCAGTGTCGGGGGACAGCGGAATGAAAAACTGTTTTTT
TRBD2 | TRBJ2-1 | TRBV4-1 | . | CASSQEASGRARKQFF | TGCGCCAGCAGCCAAGAAGCTAGCGGGAGGGCCCGGAAGCAGTTCTTC
. | TRBJ1-2 | TRBV19 | . | CASSIWDTGQYGYTF | TGTGCCAGTAGTATCTGGGACACCGGCCAGTATGGCTACACCTTC
TRBD1 | TRBJ1-2 | TRBV7-8 | . | CASSTIWDREDGYTF | TGTGCCAGCAGCACCATTTGGGACAGGGAGGATGGCTACACCTTC